The 13 T cell receptor beta chains below come from one sample, sequenced in a study of spatial heterogeneity in lung cancer. The time point: blood at routine non-recurrence follow-up after resection. One entry per CDR3 protein, called by TCRdb with MiXCR from the 5' RACE reads. The table lists a few thousand distinct CDR3 sequences, 50% to 70% of them singletons. This specimen consisted of PBMCs, obtained at follow-up. The receptors come from a female donor with early-stage non-small cell lung cancer.

A remark on this clonotype: Found in a library prepared for alpha chains, this beta chain is an off-target read, and its abundance has little meaning. CDR3 loop: CASSLGLRETQYF. Written as DNA, the CDR3 is TGTGCCAGCAGCTTAGGGCTCAGAGAGACCCAGTACTTC. The rearrangement uses TRBV11-2 and TRBJ2-5; D ambiguous. This CDR3 comprises 13 residues. Trimming removed 1 base from V and 4 bases from J, with 7 bases in between. In germline, CDR1 is SGHAT, CDR2 FQNNGV.

In the case of this clonotype: In a library made to pick up alpha chains, this beta chain is a stray read with a size that means little. CDR3 DNA: TGTGCCAGCAGCTTAGATCCAGGGACTAGGACGCAGTATTTT. Translating gives CASSLDPGTRTQYF. J is TRBJ2-3 and V is TRBV7-2; the match to TRBD2 covers 8 bases. Unmatched junction bases numbered 6, after V lost 1 base and J lost 9 bases. This CDR3 has 14 amino acids. Germline V lookup: CDR1 SGHTA, CDR2 FQGNSA.

A single count supports this clonotype. The library was designed around alpha chains, so this beta chain is a stray read whose abundance carries little weight. This sequence joins TRBV9 and TRBJ2-3; 8 bases match TRBD2. J lost 6 bases, V lost 2 bases, and 8 bases had no gene match. CDR1 and CDR2 from the germline V gene are SGDLS and YYNGEE. The length of the CDR3 is 15 residues. The CDR3 sequence is CASSVIGRVVDTQYF. CDR3 nucleotide sequence: TGTGCCAGCAGCGTCATCGGGAGGGTGGTGGATACGCAGTATTTT.

Comments on this clonotype: This beta chain is an off-target read within a library intended for alpha chains, so its frequency means little. This chain connects TRBV5-1 to TRBJ2-7; 10 positions agree with TRBD2. After removal of 3 bases from V and 2 bases from J, the junction contained 8 bases not matched to a gene. Germline V lookup: CDR1 SGHRS, CDR2 YFSETQ. The CDR3 has 16 amino acids. Here the CDR3 DNA reads TGCGCCAGCAGCTCGCTGCCGGGACTAGCGACCTACGAGCAGTACTTC. Its translation: CASSSLPGLATYEQYF.

Note on this clonotype: In a library made to pick up alpha chains, this beta chain is a stray read with a size that means little. The chain has TRBV10-3 and TRBJ2-7; D gene ambiguous. Deletions cut 6 bases from V and 2 bases from J, with 14 bases between. Per the germline V gene, CDR1 is ENHRY and CDR2 is SYGVKD. This CDR3 is built from 14 residues. The CDR3 DNA follows: TGTGCCATCAGGGTTGGCCAGGCCCCCTACGAGCAGTACTTC. It is translated as CAIRVGQAPYEQYF.

Regarding this clonotype: The size of this beta chain means little, since it is a stray read in a library made for alpha chains. V and J are TRBV27 and TRBJ2-7; D is possibly TRBD1 or TRBD2 (5 bases each). Germline loops: CDR1 MNHEY, CDR2 SMNVEV (reference sequence). The CDR3 has 14 residues. V gave up 4 bases and J gave up 0 bases, with 10 bases separating them. Here the CDR3 reads CASSSPGSSYEQYV. In DNA form, the CDR3 reads TGTGCCAGCAGTTCTCCAGGGAGCTCCTACGAGCAGTACGTC.

This clonotype has a handful of counts. Because the library targeted alpha chains, this beta chain is an off-target read whose size means little. V usage is TRBV11-2 and J usage is TRBJ2-1, with D perhaps being TRBD1 or TRBD2 (6 bases each). Germline V gene data show CDR1 as SGHAT and CDR2 as FQNNGV. The CDR3 contains 19 residues. The V end was cut by 1 base, the J end by 1 base, with 20 bases between. CDR3 sequence: CASSLGTWGRGRSYNEQFF. For the CDR3, the DNA is TGTGCCAGCAGCTTAGGAACCTGGGGGCGGGGTAGGTCCTACAATGAGCAGTTCTTC.

Note on this clonotype: This beta chain appears as a stray read in a library generated for alpha chains; its size is not informative. V gene TRBV9 combines with J gene TRBJ2-5; TRBD2 might be the D (6 bases). CDR1 is SGDLS, CDR2 YYNGEE, per germline. V was pared by 0 bases and J by 2 bases, with 14 bases between. This CDR3 region has 16 residues. CDR3 sequence: CASSVAEGAVQETQYF. The DNA of the CDR3 is TGTGCCAGCAGCGTAGCGGAGGGCGCCGTACAAGAGACCCAGTACTTC.

For this clonotype: This beta chain came through as a stray read in a library set up for alpha chains, and its size says little. The chain carries TRBV7-8 and TRBJ2-1; D ambiguous. The CDR3 contains 14 residues. Germline CDR1 SGHVS, CDR2 FQNEAQ. The V gene lost 5 bases and the J gene lost 5 bases, with 13 bases spanning the gap. CDR3 nucleotide sequence: TGTGCCAGCAGCCTGACCGGCAGTAACAATGAGCAGTTCTTC. Its translation is CASSLTGSNNEQFF.

Of note for this clonotype: Within a library made for alpha chains, this beta chain is off target, and its count is uninformative. This rearrangement joins TRBV28 to TRBJ2-7, with unresolved D. The CDR3 runs 14 residues. The V end was cut by 6 bases, the J end by 2 bases, with 14 bases between. Germline V lookup: CDR1 MDHEN, CDR2 SYDVKM. Written as DNA, the CDR3 is TGTGCCAGCAGGCCCGTACTCCAACCCTACGAGCAGTACTTC. Translating gives CASRPVLQPYEQYF. Combining the CDR3 with reference TRBV28 and TRBJ2-7 gives the whole variable domain DVKVTQSSRYLVKRTGEKVFLECVQDMDHENMFWYRQDPGLGLRLIYFSYDVKMKEKGDIPEGYSVSREKKERFSLILESASTNQTSMYLCASRPVLQPYEQYFGPGTRLTVT.

A word on this clonotype: This beta chain slipped into a library made for alpha chains as a stray read, so its size is not meaningful. The V gene is TRBV19, the J gene TRBJ2-7, with TRBD2 matching over 8 bases. J gave up 0 bases and V 9 bases, and 4 bases lay outside the gene matches. The CDR3 sequence is 13 residues long. The germline V gene has CDR1 LNHDA and CDR2 SQIVND (reference sequence). CDR3 nucleotide sequence: TGTGCCAGCGGGACTAGGAGCTCCTACGAGCAGTACTTC. This translates into CASGTRSSYEQYF.

This clonotype has more than one count but fewer than ten. This beta chain lies outside the target of a library built for alpha chains; its clone size means little. The rearrangement joins TRBV7-2 to TRBJ2-1; 9 bases match TRBD2. Germline V gene lookup returns CDR1 SGHTA and CDR2 FQGNSA. This CDR3 has 18 amino acids. V shed 1 base and J 7 bases; nucleotides not matched to a gene: 14. The DNA for the CDR3 is TGTGCCAGCAGCTTAGTCCCCTATAGCTTGCGGGAGGGGAATGAGCAGTTCTTC. It yields the protein CASSLVPYSLREGNEQFF.

Details on this clonotype: Since the library was made to target alpha chains, this beta chain is a stray read and its abundance is not meaningful. The CDR3: CASSFGFQETQYF. CDR3 DNA: TGTGCCAGCAGCTTCGGATTCCAGGAGACCCAGTACTTC. The chain uses TRBV7-6 and TRBJ2-5; D ambiguous. The CDR3 consists of 13 residues. Per germline, CDR1 SGHVS and CDR2 FNYEAQ. V was clipped by 3 bases and J by 5 bases, with 10 bases between them.